This TCR beta chain derives from a study of cytotoxic CD8 clonotypes in ibrutinib-treated CLL. Targeted sequencing depth ranged from 1 in 200,000 to 1 in 1 million T cells. Data came from immunoSEQ multiplex PCR; TCRdb stores just in-frame clones and leaves some out. The table lists over 130,000 clones, 65% to 85% of them singletons. Germline V CDR1 and CDR2: LGHNA, YNFKEQ. The CDR3 has 14 residues. V was clipped by 1 base and J by 11 bases; unmatched bases: 10. For TCR beta libraries, 1.5 to 2 micrograms of genomic DNA were obtained from cryopreserved PBMCs. J is TRBJ1-1 and V is TRBV4-2; 7 positions agree with TRBD1. The specimen comprised PBMCs, sampled after 36 months of ibrutinib treatment. The TCR comes from a human donor with chronic lymphocytic leukemia. CDR3 nucleotides: TGTGCCAGCAGCCAAGTCAGACAGGGTTTAGTGGCTTTCTTT. It specifies CASSQVRQGLVAFF.